Listed below are T cell receptor beta chains from one sample, sequenced in a study of blood T cell repertoires in COVID-19. Repertoires were generated with immunoSEQ multiplex PCR, while TCRdb's copy carries only in-frame clones and drops some. Of about 310,000 clones listed, 75% to 90% are singletons. The sample consisted of PBMCs or T cells enriched from blood (not recorded which). The receptors come from a man between 60 and 70 years old who had recovered from COVID-19. CDR3s leave out the opening cysteine and the closing phenylalanine or tryptophan. The order of the fields is J gene, V gene, CDR3 protein.

TRBJ2-1	TRBV3-1/TRBV3-2	ASSAGQVNYNEQF
TRBJ1-1	TRBV9	ASSYLDRGSTEAF
TRBJ1-1	TRBV18	ASSPGEGSEAF
TRBJ1-4	TRBV5-1	ASSSGTGAEMDEKLF
TRBJ2-5	TRBV18	ASSPGLAETQY
TRBJ1-2	TRBV3-1/TRBV3-2	ASSPTGNGYT
TRBJ1-3	TRBV4-1	ASSPQGNTIY
TRBJ1-1	TRBV7-2	ASSLGLGTANTEAF
TRBJ2-5	TRBV7-7	ASSLGGLAAISQETQY
TRBJ1-5	TRBV7-9	ASSSGLNQPQH
TRBJ1-5	TRBV10-1	ASNEGTGSAPNQPQH
TRBJ1-1	TRBV5-1	ASSLVLQGIDTEAF
TRBJ1-4	TRBV19	ASSMGHQDNEKLF
TRBJ1-2	TRBV18	ASSPLGGINGYT
TRBJ2-7	TRBV6-6	ASSGAGQRYEQY
TRBJ1-5	TRBV18	ASSPPGGGGQPQH
TRBJ2-7	TRBV5-1	ASSTVERTYSYEQY
TRBJ2-5	TRBV6-5	ASSRSSGQETQY
TRBJ2-1	TRBV30	AWSPGGGGRDEQF
TRBJ1-1	TRBV18	ASSPLDYTEAF
TRBJ2-6	TRBV5-1	ASSQTRGRGWAGANVLT
TRBJ2-7	TRBV4-3	ASSHSGQGGGEQY
TRBJ2-2	TRBV18	ASSRTSGTGELF
TRBJ2-3	TRBV5-8	ASSLYGRGGTDTQY